Here is one T cell receptor (beta chain) with its context. Its antigen is not identified. The data derive from a study of early T cells in non-severe SARS-CoV-2 infection. Study details: Unpaired chains resulted from sequencing bulk RNA of unsorted whole blood. The study's findings and limits: Missing private and CD4 specificities, VDJdb matching favored anti-spike CD8 responses.

The TCR library protocol attached unique molecular identifiers to the individual cDNA molecules. Via MiXCR, TCRdb re-called the 5' RACE reads, giving one row per CDR3 protein. The sample comprises tens of thousands of distinct CDR3 sequences, over 9.5% of which are singletons, and over 6% rests with the top ten. Germline lookup yields CDR1 MNHEY and CDR2 SVGEGT. Trimming took off 0 bases at V and 5 bases at J, with 10 bases between the two ends. The CDR3 sequence is 15 residues long. This receptor was identified in an adult who was a healthcare worker with PCR-confirmed SARS-CoV-2 infection or an uninfected control (not recorded which). Sample: whole blood, taken at baseline. The chain employs TRBV6-2 or TRBV6-3 and TRBJ2-2, with D possibly called TRBD1 or TRBD2 (6 bases each). The CDR3 nucleotides are TGTGCCAGCAGTTACTCCGGGGGCGAAACCGGGGAGCTGTTTTTT. As protein: CASSYSGGETGELFF.